This TCR beta chain derives from a study of blood T cell repertoires in COVID-19. Sequencing was performed with immunoSEQ multiplex PCR; in TCRdb, only in-frame clones are kept and a portion is missing. The sample holds 100,000 or so clones; about four fifths are singletons and the top ten take approximately 15%. The CDR3 loop spans 14 amino acids. Germline V gene data show CDR1 as SGHRS and CDR2 as YFSETQ. V trimming: 5 bases; J trimming: 3 bases; junction bases outside the gene matches: 7. Source material: peripheral blood. The clonotype comes from a woman aged 80 or over with acute or convalescent COVID-19. The chain combines TRBV5-1 with TRBJ2-7, with TRBD1 identical over 8 bases. This CDR3 is CASSYWTGSYEQYF. CDR3 sequence (DNA): TGCGCCAGCAGTTACTGGACAGGGAGCTACGAGCAGTACTTC.